Below, one T cell receptor beta chain is given with its context. Its antigen remains undetermined. No base-level quality is on record; no much larger clone is a single base apart. The collaborating institutions used their own protocols to collect whole blood in K2EDTA tubes. For TCRbeta analysis, collaborators shipped samples as frozen whole blood, isolated PBMCs, or DNA extracted from either of those sample types. These data are taken from a study of blood T cell repertoires in COVID-19 (dated by TCRdb to the early 2020s). For the wider study: The collaborator samples originated in the United States, Italy and Spain and spanned the acute and convalescent phases of COVID-19. The material from the prospective study consisted of cDNA or gDNA derived from T cells, B-cell-depleted T cells, or PBMCs. Subjects who had been exposed to COVID-19, were actively infected with it, or had recovered from it provided the deeply sampled blood TCRbeta repertoires that made up the dataset. The repertoires were released in a freely available public database meant as a resource for research on the immune response to SARS-CoV-2. Samples came from the ongoing ImmuneRACE study (first 160 participants) plus 1,254 subjects from 6 global collaborators. The sample metadata nearly always contained a de-identified subject ID, COVID-19 status, age in years and sex. HLA class I and class II types, where available, came from metadata supplied by the sample provider rather than from assay-based typing. Beyond this particular receptor, the publication reports: Clinical and demographic metadata were provided uncurated, with the amount varying by source and participant.

The CDR3 numbers 15 residues from cysteine through phenylalanine. This entry keeps only the CDR3 DNA: 45 bases, framed from base 1. The germline V end is reduced by 2 bases and the J end by 8 bases; junction bases left unmatched: 7. CDR1 SGHAT and CDR2 FQNNGV were looked up in the germline V gene. TCRbeta CDR3 regions were amplified from genomic DNA by means of the immunoSEQ Assay, a bias-controlled multiplex PCR. The original methods were these. Within the assay, amplification of reference gene primers was used to estimate how many nucleated cells each sample contained. To quantify the absolute abundance of each unique TCRbeta CDR3 rearrangement, sequence reads were collapsed and filtered. For each sample, productive Simpson clonality was calculated as the square root of Simpson's diversity index across productive rearrangements. TCRdb obtained this table from immuneACCESS and retained in-frame rearrangements with V and J assigned. These tables miss some clones; where compared with another copy, unresolved V genes account for less than half of the shortfall, and the remainder is unexplained. V and J calls and clone size are given by that table; D and trimming were obtained from the DNA. Present in this sample are about 64,000 clones, about 79% of which were seen just once. Of the sample, 5.6% falls within the top ten clones.

The TCR was taken from a woman aged 60-70 years with acute or convalescent COVID-19. The material sequenced was peripheral blood. Recombination connected TRBV11-2 to TRBJ1-4; 8 central bases correspond to TRBD1. This receptor carries the CDR3 CASSLSGTGGEKLFF. At the DNA level, the sequence is TGTGCCAGCAGCTTATCCGGGACAGGTGGAGAAAAACTGTTTTTT.